A single sample is the source of the 21 T cell receptor beta chains below, sequenced in a study of cytomegalovirus exposure and HLA in healthy donors. PCR primers comprised 60 Vbeta and 13 Jbeta primers. Assay used: immunoSEQ multiplex PCR; TCRdb lists only in-frame clones, some missing. This table has about 160,000 clones, 85% appearing once. The sample was PBMCs. The receptors were gathered from a man between 18 and 29 years old in good health and CMV-seropositive.

The chain recombines TRBV6-6 with TRBJ2-7; no clear D gene. Trimming shortened V by 2 bases and J by 2 bases, and 10 bases separated the two germline ends. The germline V gene has CDR1 MNHNY and CDR2 SVGAGI (reference sequence). This CDR3 has 14 residues. CDR3 loop: CASSYRQTPYEQYF. CDR3 nucleotide sequence: TGTGCCAGCAGTTACCGGCAGACTCCCTACGAGCAGTACTTC.

The chain carries TRBV5-1 and TRBJ1-1, with D possibly matching TRBD1 (6 bases). In germline, CDR1 is SGHRS, CDR2 YFSETQ. With 0 bases removed from V and 4 bases from J, the gap between germline ends came to 13 bases. This CDR3 comprises 15 residues. For the CDR3, the DNA is TGCGCCAGCAGCTTGGTACAGGGACTAAGCACTGAAGCTTTCTTT. It codes for CASSLVQGLSTEAFF.

This chain connects TRBV11-1 to TRBJ2-1; 12 positions agree with TRBD2. Germline values: CDR1 SGHAT, CDR2 FQDESV (reference sequence). The CDR3 has 19 amino acids. J lost 2 bases, V lost 1 base, and 9 bases had no gene match. The CDR3 coding sequence is TGTGCCAGCAGCTTAGGACGGACTAGCGGGGTTAGCCCCTACAATGAGCAGTTCTTC. Translation: CASSLGRTSGVSPYNEQFF.

As for this clone: The same CDR3 also results from other DNA sequences found in this sample. This rearrangement joins TRBV18 to TRBJ2-7; weak D call: TRBD2 (6 bases). The CDR3 is made up of 15 amino acids. Germline V gives CDR1 KGHSH, CDR2 LQKENI. V was trimmed by 0 bases and J by 3 bases, leaving 12 bases between them. This chain's CDR3 is CASSPPGRGLYEQYF. CDR3 sequence (DNA): TGTGCCAGCTCACCACCGGGTCGGGGACTCTACGAGCAGTACTTC.

J is TRBJ2-7 and V is TRBV30; D might be TRBD1 (6 bases). Germline CDR1 GTSNPN, CDR2 SVGIG (reference sequence). Trimming pared 0 bases from V and 5 bases from J, leaving 14 bases between. This CDR3 region has 14 residues. CDR3 DNA sequence: TGTGCCTGGAGTGTGAACAGGGCGCCCCACGAGCAGTACTTC. It codes for CAWSVNRAPHEQYF.

This clone showed up just once. This CDR3 reads CASSAAGGGTSGPFYNEQFF. The CDR3 DNA reads TGTGCCAGCAGCGCCGCGGGGGGTGGGACTAGCGGACCATTTTACAATGAGCAGTTCTTC. This chain connects TRBV9 to TRBJ2-1; TRBD2 matches at 11 bases. V dropped 3 bases and J dropped 4; count of bases not matched to a gene: 18. CDR3 length: 20 residues. Germline CDR1 reads SGDLS; CDR2 reads YYNGEE.

This rearrangement joins TRBV2 to TRBJ2-1; D remains unclear. V was pared by 2 bases and J by 7 bases, with 6 bases between. Germline V gives CDR1 SNHLY, CDR2 FYNNEI. This CDR3 is 12 amino acids long. CDR3 in amino acids: CASSELLNEQFF. CDR3 nucleotides: TGTGCCAGCAGTGAACTACTTAATGAGCAGTTCTTC.

The rearrangement uses TRBV19 and TRBJ2-3; maybe TRBD1 (6 bases). Germline lookup yields CDR1 LNHDA and CDR2 SQIVND (reference sequence). The CDR3 contains 16 residues. V was trimmed by 6 bases and J by 2 bases, leaving 18 bases between them. The CDR3 coding sequence is TGTGCCAGTAGGCGGACAGAAACGTTGAACACAGATACGCAGTATTTT. Its protein product is CASRRTETLNTDTQYF.

The rearrangement uses TRBV7-9 and TRBJ1-5, with 9 bases matching TRBD1. V was pared by 5 bases and J by 5 bases, with 4 bases of the junction left unmatched. The CDR3 is 14 residues long. Germline V gene lookup returns CDR1 SEHNR and CDR2 FQNEAQ (reference sequence). The CDR3 sequence: CASSADRGYQPQHF. The CDR3 DNA is TGTGCCAGCAGCGCCGACAGGGGGTATCAGCCCCAGCATTTT.

The chain carries TRBV29-1 and TRBJ1-1, with D perhaps TRBD1 (5 bases). The CDR3 totals 13 residues. Deletions cut 8 bases from V and 0 bases from J, with 13 bases between. Germline CDR1 and CDR2: SQVTM and ANQGSEA. The CDR3 nucleotides read TGCAGCATTGTGGGACTGTTGAACACTGAAGCTTTCTTT. Translation gives CSIVGLLNTEAFF.

This sequence joins TRBV30 and TRBJ2-7; TRBD1 matches 10 bases. Germline V CDR1 and CDR2: GTSNPN, SVGIG (reference sequence). V was clipped by 4 bases and J by 9 bases; unmatched bases: 9. The CDR3 has 13 residues. CDR3 protein: CAWTWDRGGVQYF. CDR3 DNA: TGTGCCTGGACCTGGGACAGGGGAGGTGTGCAGTACTTC.

V is TRBV5-8 and J is TRBJ1-4; 10 positions agree with TRBD1. The trim removed 4 bases at V and 8 bases at J, leaving 5 bases unmatched. The CDR3 consists of 14 residues. Germline CDR1 is SGHTS and CDR2 is YDEGEE. CDR3 amino acids: CASSGGTGVEKLFF. CDR3 sequence (DNA): TGTGCCAGCAGCGGCGGGACAGGGGTCGAAAAACTGTTTTTT.

This rearrangement joins TRBV12-5 to TRBJ2-1, with 14 bases matching TRBD2. Looked up from germline, CDR1 is LGHNT and CDR2 is FRNRAP. This CDR3 has 16 amino acids. The J segment lost 6 bases and the V segment lost 4 bases, leaving 5 bases of the junction unmatched. The CDR3 nucleotides are TGTGCTAGTGGTTCGGGGACTAGCGGGGGACTCAATGAGCAGTTCTTC. This encodes CASGSGTSGGLNEQFF. Based on the CDR3 plus reference TRBV12-5 and TRBJ2-1, the full variable domain is DARVTQTPRHKVTEMGQEVTMRCQPILGHNTVFWYRQTMMQGLELLAYFRNRAPLDDSGMPKDRFSAEMPDATLATLKIQPSEPRDSAVYFCASGSGTSGGLNEQFFGPGTRLTVL.

The chain carries TRBV7-2 and TRBJ1-2; TRBD1 matches at 7 bases. CDR1 SGHTA and CDR2 FQGNSA come from the germline V gene. This CDR3 spans 16 amino acids. V gave up 1 base and J gave up 0 bases; unmatched junction bases: 5. CDR3 in DNA: TGTGCCAGCAGCTTAGAGGGACAGTGGACTAACTATGGCTACACCTTC. This codes for CASSLEGQWTNYGYTF.

V usage is TRBV6-5 and J usage is TRBJ1-2; 8 bases line up with TRBD1. With 2 bases clipped from V and 8 bases from J, the junction kept 7 bases outside the gene matches. This CDR3 is built from 14 residues. The germline gives CDR1 MNHEY, CDR2 SVGAGI. The CDR3 loop is CASSYPGTGHGYTF. The DNA for the CDR3 is TGTGCCAGCAGTTACCCCGGGACAGGCCACGGCTACACCTTC.

The chain carries TRBV19 and TRBJ1-2; the match to TRBD1 covers 10 bases. The CDR3 extends over 15 amino acids. J lost 4 bases, V lost 3 bases, and 5 bases had no gene match. Looked up from germline, CDR1 is LNHDA and CDR2 is SQIVND (reference sequence). DNA of the CDR3: TGTGCCAGTAGTATGCGGGACAGGGGTGGCTATGGCTACACCTTC. Translation: CASSMRDRGGYGYTF.

The chain links TRBV5-1 to TRBJ2-1; 7 nucleotides align to TRBD2. CDR3 length: 15 amino acids. Germline trimming cut 4 bases from V and 4 bases from J; bases unmatched to any gene: 8. CDR1 SGHRS and CDR2 YFSETQ come from the germline V gene. CDR3: CASSPGGLQYNEQFF. CDR3 coding DNA: TGCGCCAGCAGCCCGGGGGGACTACAATACAATGAGCAGTTCTTC.

V is TRBV19 and J is TRBJ2-3; a possible D gene is TRBD2 (6 bases). The germline V gene has CDR1 LNHDA and CDR2 SQIVND (reference sequence). CDR3 length: 15 residues. Trimming shortened V by 7 bases and J by 0 bases, and 14 bases separated the two germline ends. CDR3 loop: CASTGTSSSTDTQYF. The CDR3 bases are TGTGCCAGTACAGGGACTTCCTCTAGCACAGATACGCAGTATTTT.

This clone was counted a few times. The chain uses TRBV13 and TRBJ2-5; the match to TRBD2 covers 7 bases. With V trimmed by 5 bases and J by 3 bases, 6 bases remained unmatched. Germline V gene data show CDR1 as PRHDT and CDR2 as FYEKMQ (reference sequence). This CDR3 is built from 14 residues. This CDR3 is CASSAGDGKETQYF. CDR3 DNA sequence: TGTGCCAGCAGCGCGGGGGACGGAAAAGAGACCCAGTACTTC.

The table lists this clone with a few counts. The V and J genes are TRBV7-2 and TRBJ1-3, with D hard to call. From germline, CDR1 is SGHTA and CDR2 FQGNSA. The CDR3 extends over 14 amino acids. Trimming took off 5 bases at V and 0 bases at J, with 8 bases between the two ends. The CDR3 region is CASSRISSGNTIYF. The CDR3 bases are TGTGCCAGCAGCCGCATCAGCTCTGGAAACACCATATATTTT.

This clone was seen a handful of times. The chain carries TRBV9 and TRBJ2-3; D uncertain. Looked up from germline, CDR1 is SGDLS and CDR2 is YYNGEE. V was clipped by 0 bases and J by 3 bases, with 11 bases between them. CDR3 length: 15 residues. The DNA of the CDR3 is TGTGCCAGCAGCGTAGGGCCAGATCAGACAGATACGCAGTATTTT. Translating it yields CASSVGPDQTDTQYF.